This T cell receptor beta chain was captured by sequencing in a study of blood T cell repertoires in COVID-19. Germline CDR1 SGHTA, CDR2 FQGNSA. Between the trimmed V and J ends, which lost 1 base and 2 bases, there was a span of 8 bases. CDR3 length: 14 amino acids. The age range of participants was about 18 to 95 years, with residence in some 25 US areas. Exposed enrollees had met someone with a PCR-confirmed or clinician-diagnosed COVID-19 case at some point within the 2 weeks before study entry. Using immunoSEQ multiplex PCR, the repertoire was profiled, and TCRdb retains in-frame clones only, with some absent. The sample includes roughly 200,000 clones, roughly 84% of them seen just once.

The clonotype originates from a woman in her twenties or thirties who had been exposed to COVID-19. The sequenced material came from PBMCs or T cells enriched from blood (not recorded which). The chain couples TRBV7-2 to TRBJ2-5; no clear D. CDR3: CASSLVSFQETQYF. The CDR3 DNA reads TGTGCCAGCAGCTTAGTATCCTTTCAAGAGACCCAGTACTTC.